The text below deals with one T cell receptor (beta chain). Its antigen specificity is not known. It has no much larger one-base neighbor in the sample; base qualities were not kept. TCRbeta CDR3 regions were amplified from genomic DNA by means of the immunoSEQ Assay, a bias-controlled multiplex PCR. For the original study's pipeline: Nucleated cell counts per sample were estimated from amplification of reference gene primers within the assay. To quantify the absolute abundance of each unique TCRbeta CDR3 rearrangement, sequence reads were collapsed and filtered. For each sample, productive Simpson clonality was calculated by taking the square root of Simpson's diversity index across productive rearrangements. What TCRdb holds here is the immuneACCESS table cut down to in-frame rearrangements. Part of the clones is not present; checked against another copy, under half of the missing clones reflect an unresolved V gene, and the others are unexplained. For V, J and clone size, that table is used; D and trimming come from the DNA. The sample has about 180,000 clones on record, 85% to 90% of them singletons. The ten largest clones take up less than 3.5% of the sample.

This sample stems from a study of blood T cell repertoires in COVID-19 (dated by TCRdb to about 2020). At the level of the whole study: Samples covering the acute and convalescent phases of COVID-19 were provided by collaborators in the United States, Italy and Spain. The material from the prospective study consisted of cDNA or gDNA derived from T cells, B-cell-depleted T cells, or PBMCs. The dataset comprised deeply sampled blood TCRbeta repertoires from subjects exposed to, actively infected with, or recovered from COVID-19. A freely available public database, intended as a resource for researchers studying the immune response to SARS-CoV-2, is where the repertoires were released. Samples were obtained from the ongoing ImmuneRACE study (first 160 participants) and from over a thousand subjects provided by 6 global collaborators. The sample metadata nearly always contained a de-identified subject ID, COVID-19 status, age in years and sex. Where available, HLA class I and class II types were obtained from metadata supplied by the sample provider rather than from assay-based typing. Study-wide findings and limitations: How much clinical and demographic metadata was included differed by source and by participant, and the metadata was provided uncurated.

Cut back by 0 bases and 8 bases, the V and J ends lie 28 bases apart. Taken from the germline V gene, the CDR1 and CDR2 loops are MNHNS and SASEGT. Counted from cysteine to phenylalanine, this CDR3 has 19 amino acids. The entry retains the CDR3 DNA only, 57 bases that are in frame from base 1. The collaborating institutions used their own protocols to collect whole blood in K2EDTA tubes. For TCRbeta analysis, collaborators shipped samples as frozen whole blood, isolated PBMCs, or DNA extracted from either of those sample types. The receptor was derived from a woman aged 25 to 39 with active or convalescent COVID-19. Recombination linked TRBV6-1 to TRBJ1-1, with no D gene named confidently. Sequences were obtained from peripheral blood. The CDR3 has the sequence CASSEAGVFRAGRSLEAFF. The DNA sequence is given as TGTGCCAGCAGTGAAGCGGGTGTTTTTCGGGCGGGTCGGAGCCTAGAAGCTTTCTTT.